The rows below give T cell receptor beta chains drawn from one sample of a study of long-term antiretroviral therapy in people with HIV. Using immunoSEQ multiplex PCR, the repertoire was profiled, and TCRdb retains in-frame clones only, with some absent. The sample lists about 33,000 clones; approximately 96% were seen once. The specimen comprised unsorted PBMCs, sampled 6.6 years after starting antiretroviral therapy. The receptor source for this set is a man aged 25 to 40 with HIV. Both conserved end residues are part of each CDR3. A D gene is named only where the DNA matches it firmly. Clone size is given for some rows only: seen once, a few or many times, or a class if the clone is expanded.

clone_size: NA
v_call: TRBV9
j_call: TRBJ2-7
d_call: TRBD2
cdr3_nt: TGTGCCAGCAGCGCAAGCGGGGGGCACTACGAGCAGTACTTC
cdr3_aa: CASSASGGHYEQYF

clone_size: once
v_call: TRBV6-6
j_call: TRBJ1-6
d_call: NA
cdr3_nt: TGTGCCAGCAGTTTCCGTGGGGGATCACCCCTCCACTTT
cdr3_aa: CASSFRGGSPLHF

clone_size: NA
v_call: TRBV7-3
j_call: TRBJ2-1
d_call: TRBD2
cdr3_nt: TGTGCCAGCAGCTTAGGGGGGGATCCCTACAATGAGCAGTTCTTC
cdr3_aa: CASSLGGDPYNEQFF

clone_size: NA
v_call: TRBV21-1
j_call: TRBJ1-5
d_call: NA
cdr3_nt: TGTGCCAGCAGCAAGGGGACCCTTGATAACCAGCATTTT
cdr3_aa: CASSKGTLDNQHF

clone_size: NA
v_call: TRBV6-5
j_call: TRBJ2-7
d_call: NA
cdr3_nt: TGTGCCAGCAGTGCGTTCAGGCCCAGCGAGCAGTACTTC
cdr3_aa: CASSAFRPSEQYF

clone_size: NA
v_call: TRBV5-6
j_call: TRBJ2-7
d_call: NA
cdr3_nt: TGTGCCAGCAGCTTTCAGACACCCAACGAGCAGTACTTC
cdr3_aa: CASSFQTPNEQYF

clone_size: NA
v_call: TRBV2
j_call: TRBJ1-4
d_call: NA
cdr3_nt: TGTGCCAGCAACGCGGGGGGTGGCGGTGAAAAACTGTTTTTT
cdr3_aa: CASNAGGGGEKLFF

clone_size: NA
v_call: TRBV27
j_call: TRBJ2-3
d_call: TRBD2
cdr3_nt: TGTGCCAGCAAATCCGGGACTAGAGAGTATTTT
cdr3_aa: CASKSGTREYF

clone_size: few
v_call: TRBV7-2
j_call: TRBJ1-1
d_call: NA
cdr3_nt: TGTGCCAGCACCAGACAGACAGAGAACACTGAAGCTTTCTTT
cdr3_aa: CASTRQTENTEAFF

clone_size: NA
v_call: TRBV5-6
j_call: TRBJ2-1
d_call: NA
cdr3_nt: TGTGCCAGCAGCTTGAGCAGCTCCCCGGCAAATGAGCAGTTCTTC
cdr3_aa: CASSLSSSPANEQFF

clone_size: NA
v_call: TRBV2
j_call: TRBJ1-1
d_call: NA
cdr3_nt: TGTGCCAACCTTCAAATCGAGGAAGCTTTCTTT
cdr3_aa: CANLQIEEAFF

clone_size: NA
v_call: TRBV7-2
j_call: TRBJ2-2
d_call: NA
cdr3_nt: TGTGCCAGCAGCCAGGACGGGAACACCGGGGAGCTGTTTTTT
cdr3_aa: CASSQDGNTGELFF

clone_size: NA
v_call: TRBV15
j_call: TRBJ1-5
d_call: NA
cdr3_nt: TGTGCCACCAGCCAGGGTCGGGGTGATCAGCCCCAGCATTTT
cdr3_aa: CATSQGRGDQPQHF

clone_size: NA
v_call: TRBV4-3
j_call: TRBJ2-2
d_call: NA
cdr3_nt: TGCGCCAGCAGCCAAGACAGTACCACCGGGGAGCTGTTTTTT
cdr3_aa: CASSQDSTTGELFF

clone_size: NA
v_call: TRBV28
j_call: TRBJ2-7
d_call: TRBD2
cdr3_nt: TGTGCCAGCAGCTTACGGGGGGAGAACGAGCAGTACTTC
cdr3_aa: CASSLRGENEQYF

clone_size: NA
v_call: TRBV4-1
j_call: TRBJ2-3
d_call: NA
cdr3_nt: TGCGCCAGCAGCCAGAAGACGGGCAGGGGGGGCAGGACAGATACGCAGTATTTT
cdr3_aa: CASSQKTGRGGRTDTQYF

clone_size: NA
v_call: TRBV21-1
j_call: TRBJ2-1
d_call: NA
cdr3_nt: TGTGCCAGCAGCAAAGCTTCGGGTAACAATGAGCAGTTCTTC
cdr3_aa: CASSKASGNNEQFF

clone_size: once
v_call: TRBV27
j_call: TRBJ1-4
d_call: NA
cdr3_nt: TGTGCCAGCAGTTTAGAATGGGGGCGCCTTTTTAATGAAAAACTGTTTTTT
cdr3_aa: CASSLEWGRLFNEKLFF

clone_size: NA
v_call: TRBV6-5
j_call: TRBJ1-1
d_call: NA
cdr3_nt: TGTGCCAGCAGCCGGGGACAATTGAACACTGAAGCTTTCTTT
cdr3_aa: CASSRGQLNTEAFF

clone_size: NA
v_call: TRBV6-5
j_call: TRBJ2-3
d_call: NA
cdr3_nt: TGTGCCAGCAGTTACGGGCCGGATACGCAGTATTTT
cdr3_aa: CASSYGPDTQYF

clone_size: NA
v_call: TRBV7-2
j_call: TRBJ1-1
d_call: NA
cdr3_nt: TGTGCCAGCAGCTTAGATGCTGCGGCGGACACTGAAGCTTTCTTT
cdr3_aa: CASSLDAAADTEAFF

clone_size: NA
v_call: TRBV5-1
j_call: TRBJ1-2
d_call: NA
cdr3_nt: TGCGCCAGCAGCTCTTTCATCCGGGGCTTGGATGGCTACACCTTC
cdr3_aa: CASSSFIRGLDGYTF

clone_size: NA
v_call: TRBV10-3
j_call: TRBJ2-2
d_call: NA
cdr3_nt: TGTGCCAGCACATTAGGGGTTTCAGGGGAGCTGTTTTTT
cdr3_aa: CASTLGVSGELFF

clone_size: once
v_call: TRBV13
j_call: TRBJ2-1
d_call: NA
cdr3_nt: TGTGCCAGCAGCTTAGGCTCCGGGGCCAGCTCCTACAATGAGCAGTTCTTC
cdr3_aa: CASSLGSGASSYNEQFF

clone_size: NA
v_call: TRBV6-1
j_call: TRBJ1-1
d_call: NA
cdr3_nt: TGTGCCAGCAGCTTTAACGGGGTCGGGAACACTGAAGCTTTCTTT
cdr3_aa: CASSFNGVGNTEAFF

clone_size: NA
v_call: TRBV5-1
j_call: TRBJ1-1
d_call: TRBD1
cdr3_nt: TGCGCCAGCAGCTTAGACCTCGACAGGGGAGCTTTCTTT
cdr3_aa: CASSLDLDRGAFF

clone_size: NA
v_call: TRBV6-5
j_call: TRBJ1-5
d_call: TRBD1
cdr3_nt: TGTGTCAGCAGTCGACAGGGAGGGCAGCCCCAGCATTTT
cdr3_aa: CVSSRQGGQPQHF

clone_size: NA
v_call: TRBV9
j_call: TRBJ1-2
d_call: NA
cdr3_nt: TGTGCCAGCAGCACCCAGGGTTCTGGCTACACCTTC
cdr3_aa: CASSTQGSGYTF

clone_size: NA
v_call: TRBV30
j_call: TRBJ2-5
d_call: NA
cdr3_nt: TGTGCCTGGATGGGTCTAACGGGAGAGACCCAGTACTTC
cdr3_aa: CAWMGLTGETQYF

clone_size: NA
v_call: TRBV4-1
j_call: TRBJ2-1
d_call: NA
cdr3_nt: TGCGCCAGCAGCCAAGATCAAGGCCTAGATGGGTTCGTCAATGAGCAGTTCTTC
cdr3_aa: CASSQDQGLDGFVNEQFF

clone_size: NA
v_call: TRBV18
j_call: TRBJ2-6
d_call: NA
cdr3_nt: TGTGCCAGCTCAACCAGGGTCAGGGGCAACTCTGGGGCCAACGTCCTGACTTTC
cdr3_aa: CASSTRVRGNSGANVLTF

clone_size: NA
v_call: TRBV6-1
j_call: TRBJ2-7
d_call: NA
cdr3_nt: TGTGCCAGCAGTGAAGGTGATGACATGGGCTACGAGCAGTACTTC
cdr3_aa: CASSEGDDMGYEQYF

clone_size: NA
v_call: TRBV9
j_call: TRBJ1-5
d_call: NA
cdr3_nt: TGTGCCAGCAGCGTAGGGCTGGGGAGCAATCAGCCCCAGCATTTT
cdr3_aa: CASSVGLGSNQPQHF

clone_size: NA
v_call: TRBV27
j_call: TRBJ1-5
d_call: TRBD1
cdr3_nt: TGTGCCAGCATGAGGGGGGACAGTCATAGCAATCAGCCCCAGCATTTT
cdr3_aa: CASMRGDSHSNQPQHF

clone_size: NA
v_call: TRBV25-1
j_call: TRBJ2-1
d_call: NA
cdr3_nt: TGTGCCAGCGTCGGACCGGGAAATGAGCAGTTCTTC
cdr3_aa: CASVGPGNEQFF

clone_size: NA
v_call: TRBV6-5
j_call: TRBJ1-2
d_call: TRBD1
cdr3_nt: TGTGCCAGCCAACAGGGGCCCAACTATGGCTACACCTTC
cdr3_aa: CASQQGPNYGYTF

clone_size: NA
v_call: TRBV2
j_call: TRBJ2-1
d_call: NA
cdr3_nt: TGTGCCAGCAGTGAAGCGCACTTCTACAATGAGCAGTTCTTC
cdr3_aa: CASSEAHFYNEQFF

clone_size: NA
v_call: TRBV10-3
j_call: TRBJ2-1
d_call: TRBD2
cdr3_nt: TGTGCCATTGCCGGGACTAGCGGACACAATGAGCAGTTCTTC
cdr3_aa: CAIAGTSGHNEQFF

clone_size: NA
v_call: TRBV7-3
j_call: TRBJ2-7
d_call: NA
cdr3_nt: TGTGCCAGCAGCTTAGGGGGGAGTATCGCTACCGAGCAGTACTTC
cdr3_aa: CASSLGGSIATEQYF

clone_size: NA
v_call: TRBV7-8
j_call: TRBJ2-2
d_call: NA
cdr3_nt: TGTGCCAGCAGCTTAGGGGCTAGTACCATCGACACCGGGGAGCTGTTTTTT
cdr3_aa: CASSLGASTIDTGELFF

clone_size: NA
v_call: TRBV11-2
j_call: TRBJ2-7
d_call: NA
cdr3_nt: TGTGCCAGCAGCTTAGGTCCCAGCTCCTACGAGCAGTACTTC
cdr3_aa: CASSLGPSSYEQYF

clone_size: once
v_call: TRBV15
j_call: TRBJ2-3
d_call: TRBD2
cdr3_nt: TGTGCCACCAGCAGAGTAGCGGGAGTGAGAGATACGCAGTATTTT
cdr3_aa: CATSRVAGVRDTQYF

clone_size: NA
v_call: TRBV19
j_call: TRBJ2-1
d_call: NA
cdr3_nt: TGTGCCAGTAGCCAAACCCCCCCGGGCCCTAGACGAGACAATGAGCAGTTCTTC
cdr3_aa: CASSQTPPGPRRDNEQFF

clone_size: NA
v_call: TRBV11-2
j_call: TRBJ2-7
d_call: NA
cdr3_nt: TGTGCCAGCAGCTCAGTCGAGCAGTACTTC
cdr3_aa: CASSSVEQYF

clone_size: NA
v_call: TRBV2
j_call: TRBJ2-5
d_call: TRBD2
cdr3_nt: TGTGCCAGCCTAAACCGGGGGGGAGAGACCCAGTACTTC
cdr3_aa: CASLNRGGETQYF